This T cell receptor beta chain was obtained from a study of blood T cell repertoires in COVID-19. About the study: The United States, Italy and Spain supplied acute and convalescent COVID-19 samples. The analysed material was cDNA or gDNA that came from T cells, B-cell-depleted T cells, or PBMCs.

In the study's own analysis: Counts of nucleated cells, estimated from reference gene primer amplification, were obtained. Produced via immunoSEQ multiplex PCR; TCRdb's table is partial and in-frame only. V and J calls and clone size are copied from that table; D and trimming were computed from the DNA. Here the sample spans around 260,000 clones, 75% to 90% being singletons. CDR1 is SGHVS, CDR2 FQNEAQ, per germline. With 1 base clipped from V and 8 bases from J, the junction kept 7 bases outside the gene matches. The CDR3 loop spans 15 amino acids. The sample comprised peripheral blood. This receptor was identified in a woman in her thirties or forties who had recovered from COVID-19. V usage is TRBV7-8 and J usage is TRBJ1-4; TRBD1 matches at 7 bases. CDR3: CASSLGQGTGEKLFF. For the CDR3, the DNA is TGTGCCAGCAGCTTAGGACAGGGAACCGGGGAAAAACTGTTTTTT.